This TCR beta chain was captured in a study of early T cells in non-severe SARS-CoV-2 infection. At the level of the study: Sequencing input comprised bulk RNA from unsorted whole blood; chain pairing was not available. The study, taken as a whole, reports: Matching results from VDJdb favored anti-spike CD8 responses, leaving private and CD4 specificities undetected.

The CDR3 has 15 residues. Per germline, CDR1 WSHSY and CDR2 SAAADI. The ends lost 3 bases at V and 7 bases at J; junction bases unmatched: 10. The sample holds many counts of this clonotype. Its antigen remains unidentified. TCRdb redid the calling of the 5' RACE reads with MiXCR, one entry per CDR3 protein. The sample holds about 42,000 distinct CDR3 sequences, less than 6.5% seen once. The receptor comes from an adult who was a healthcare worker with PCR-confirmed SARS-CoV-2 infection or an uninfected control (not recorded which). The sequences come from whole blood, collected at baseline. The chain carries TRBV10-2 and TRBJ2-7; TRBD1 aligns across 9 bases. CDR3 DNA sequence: TGCGCCAGCAGTGACTACGGGACAGGGCGACGGGAGCAGTACTTC. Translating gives CASSDYGTGRREQYF.